What follows are 14 T cell receptor beta chains derived from one specimen sequenced in a study of regulatory T cells in long-lasting Graves disease (dated by TCRdb to the early 2020s). The receptor library was made with multiplex PCR. Data came from an Illumina HiSeq 4000. TCR beta libraries were built with iRepertoire HTBI primers and Arm-PCR amplification of CDR3 regions. TCRdb handled the public reads itself, with Q25 trimming in fastp and clone calling in MiXCR, and kept productive beta chains. Rows are combined by CDR3 protein, so each entry shows the most common genes and DNA. The sample has about 540,000 distinct CDR3 sequences on record, about 14% of them singletons. The ten top clones hold about 9.1% of the sample. Sample time point, as interpreted from the label and publication: newly diagnosed GD, antithyroid drugs for less than 3 months. For both TCR sequencing and RNA sequencing, RNA was extracted from PBMCs in TRIzol.

Another study also made use of these data, one on T cells in Graves' hyperthyroidism and ophthalmopathy.

The sample in question was peripheral blood mononuclear cells (PBMCs), obtained at new diagnosis, from a patient treated with antithyroid drugs. All receptors come from a man aged 30 to 39 with Graves disease. Donor details come from another sample of the same person, matched by shared clones.

This rearrangement joins TRBV2 to TRBJ1-2; D gene uncertain. V was trimmed by 6 bases and J by 6 bases, leaving 23 bases between them. The CDR3 covers 16 residues. From germline, CDR1 is SNHLY and CDR2 FYNNEI. DNA of the CDR3: TGTGCCAGCAGCGCGTCAGTCACCCAACTAACAGATGGCTACACCTTC. This sequence encodes CASSASVTQLTDGYTF.

This clonotype has a handful of counts. V and J are TRBV24-1 and TRBJ1-2, with D possibly being TRBD1 (6 bases). The CDR3 is 10 residues long. Between the trimmed V and J ends, which lost 10 bases and 7 bases, there was a span of 9 bases. Germline V lookup: CDR1 KGHDR, CDR2 SFDVKD. CDR3 sequence: CATVGAGYTF. The CDR3 DNA follows: TGTGCCACGGTGGGGGCTGGCTACACCTTC.

Ten or more counts support this clonotype. This chain's CDR3 is CASSQGPSQPQHF. The DNA for the CDR3 is TGTGCCAGCAGCCAAGGGCCATCCCAGCCCCAGCATTTT. The chain has TRBV3-1 and TRBJ1-5; D gene unclear. CDR3 length: 13 residues. Trimming removed 1 base at V and 7 bases at J, with 8 bases between. The germline CDR1 and CDR2 sequences are LGHDT and YNNKEL (reference sequence).

This clonotype was recorded once. The chain carries TRBV18 and TRBJ2-5, with D hard to call. The CDR3 sequence is 13 residues long. Per germline, CDR1 KGHSH and CDR2 LQKENI. V dropped 2 bases and J dropped 2 bases, with 6 bases sitting between them. The CDR3 DNA sequence: TGTGCCAGCTCACCATTCGGACAAGAGACCCAGTACTTC. Protein: CASSPFGQETQYF.

As to this clonotype: This may arise from a read error, as a much more abundant clone is one base away. V usage is TRBV11-3 and J usage is TRBJ2-7; D is perhaps TRBD1 or TRBD2 (5 bases each). This CDR3 is 13 amino acids long. Germline V lookup: CDR1 SGHNT, CDR2 YENEEA. V was pared by 6 bases and J by 6 bases, with 15 bases between. Written as DNA, the CDR3 is TGTGCCAGCAGGGCCGGGACCCCCCTCGAGCAGTACTTC. This encodes CASRAGTPLEQYF.

There are a few counts of this clonotype. The rearrangement links TRBV20-1 to TRBJ2-1, with TRBD1 matching over 9 bases. The ends lost 5 bases at V and 2 bases at J; junction bases unmatched: 7. From germline, CDR1 is DFQATT and CDR2 SNEGSKA (reference sequence). CDR3 length equals 15 residues. The CDR3 nucleotides read TGCAGTGCTTCCGGGACAGGGAGAGCCTACAATGAGCAGTTCTTC. The encoded protein is CSASGTGRAYNEQFF.

This clonotype was seen many times. J is TRBJ1-1 and V is TRBV30; D perhaps matches TRBD1 (5 bases). CDR1 is GTSNPN and CDR2 is SVGIG in the germline V gene (reference sequence). The germline V and J ends were trimmed by 0 bases and 5 bases, with 10 bases remaining between them. The CDR3 runs 13 residues. The chain's CDR3 is CAWSVRGGTEAFF. Written as DNA, the CDR3 is TGTGCCTGGAGTGTTCGGGGGGGGACTGAAGCTTTCTTT.

This chain joins TRBV7-9 and TRBJ1-2, with D uncertain. Trimming shortened V by 5 bases and J by 1 base, and 14 bases separated the two germline ends. Per the germline V gene, CDR1 is SEHNR and CDR2 is FQNEAQ (reference sequence). There are 15 residues in the CDR3. The DNA of the CDR3 is TGTGCCAGCAGCCAGAGGAGGGAGGGTAACTATGGCTACACCTTC. Residues: CASSQRREGNYGYTF.

Only one count was recorded for this clonotype. A much bigger clone sits one base away, suggesting this may be a read error. This chain joins TRBV5-1 and TRBJ2-4; unclear D gene. The J call is doubtful: the DNA matches TRBJ2-1 better. The CDR3 sequence is 14 residues long. The germline V gene has CDR1 SGHRS and CDR2 YFSETQ. CDR3 nucleotides: TGTGCCAGCAGCCCTGTCAGAGCCAAAAACATTCAGTTCTTC. It codes for CASSPVRAKNIQFF.

This clonotype was recorded many times. The chain uses TRBV6-5 and TRBJ1-5, with D hard to call. This CDR3 is built from 12 residues. V was cut by 4 bases and J by 4 bases, with 5 bases left in between. Germline values: CDR1 MNHEY, CDR2 SVGAGI. The CDR3 DNA follows: TGTGCCAGCAGTTTTACGAATCAGCCCCAGCATTTT. Translated, it gives CASSFTNQPQHF.

This clonotype has a count of ten or more. The V gene is TRBV2, the J gene TRBJ1-3; D is unresolved. The CDR3 runs to 15 residues. V was clipped by 8 bases and J by 2 bases, with 16 bases between them. The V gene's germline CDR1 is SNHLY and CDR2 FYNNEI. The CDR3, as DNA: TGTGCCAGCCGTATTAAGGAGAAACCTGGAAACACCATATATTTT. The encoded protein is CASRIKEKPGNTIYF.

This clonotype was seen many times. V gene TRBV12-3 or TRBV12-4 combines with J gene TRBJ2-1; the D gene is possibly TRBD2 (6 bases). The CDR3 is 16 amino acids. V dropped 5 bases and J dropped 7 bases, with 21 bases sitting between them. This CDR3 is CASSPEMEGIPNEQFF. For the CDR3, the DNA is TGTGCCAGCAGTCCCGAAATGGAGGGTATTCCAAATGAGCAGTTCTTC.

This clonotype showed up just a few times. CDR3 region: CASSQNVADTQYF. DNA for the CDR3: TGCGCCAGCAGCCAGAACGTTGCAGATACGCAGTATTTT. The rearrangement links TRBV4-1 to TRBJ2-3; D unclear. This CDR3 is built from 13 residues. Trimming removed 3 bases at V and 4 bases at J, with 8 bases between. From germline, CDR1 is MGHRA and CDR2 YSYEKL.

This sequence joins TRBV24-1 and TRBJ1-4; D uncertain. Trimming shortened V by 3 bases and J by 3 bases, and 7 bases separated the two germline ends. Germline V gene data show CDR1 as KGHDR and CDR2 as SFDVKD. CDR3 length: 14 amino acids. This chain's CDR3 is CATSDVGPNEKLFF. The CDR3 DNA sequence: TGTGCCACCAGTGATGTTGGTCCTAATGAAAAACTGTTTTTT.